These T cell receptor beta chains were read from a single sample in a study of CD8 T cells in ankylosing spondylitis. TCRdb analysed the 5' RACE reads with MiXCR anew, one entry per CDR3 protein. The sample shows about 140,000 distinct CDR3 sequences, roughly 8% of them seen only once. Sequencing used synovial fluid, either unsorted or a sorted T cell fraction (not recorded which). These receptors were collected from a male donor with ankylosing spondylitis. Each CDR3 is given with its conserved first and last residue. Fields, in order: clone size, J gene, V gene, CDR3 protein. Size is omitted from some rows. Given values are once, few, many or a class for expanded clones.

clone_size: many
j_call: TRBJ1-1
v_call: TRBV5-1
cdr3_aa: CASSIGTGANTEAFF

clone_size: .
j_call: TRBJ2-1
v_call: TRBV5-4
cdr3_aa: CASSLDRGVSYNEQFF

clone_size: .
j_call: TRBJ2-1
v_call: TRBV29-1
cdr3_aa: CSGGLERGLVQFF

clone_size: many
j_call: TRBJ1-1
v_call: TRBV6-5
cdr3_aa: CASSYLRGNTEAFF

clone_size: .
j_call: TRBJ2-3
v_call: TRBV24-1
cdr3_aa: CATSDSSGSSFQSTDTQYF

clone_size: .
j_call: TRBJ1-3
v_call: TRBV7-2
cdr3_aa: CASSLARSLFSGNTIYF

clone_size: .
j_call: TRBJ1-2
v_call: TRBV4-3
cdr3_aa: CASSHAYDGYYGYTF

clone_size: many
j_call: TRBJ1-1
v_call: TRBV7-9
cdr3_aa: CASSRTRQGSNTEAFF

clone_size: .
j_call: TRBJ2-1
v_call: TRBV4-1
cdr3_aa: CASSRGTSGEYEQFF

clone_size: few
j_call: TRBJ1-1
v_call: TRBV4-2
cdr3_aa: CASSQDSLTRPEAFF

clone_size: many
j_call: TRBJ2-3
v_call: TRBV20-1
cdr3_aa: CSAPSTDTQYF

clone_size: few
j_call: TRBJ2-5
v_call: TRBV27
cdr3_aa: CASSRLAAYQETQYF

clone_size: many
j_call: TRBJ1-1
v_call: TRBV9
cdr3_aa: CASSVQPGKTEAFF

clone_size: many
j_call: TRBJ2-1
v_call: TRBV15
cdr3_aa: CATSTPWRQGPLNEQFF

clone_size: .
j_call: TRBJ1-2
v_call: TRBV12-3/TRBV12-4
cdr3_aa: CASSLIEDYGYTF

clone_size: many
j_call: TRBJ1-2
v_call: TRBV20-1
cdr3_aa: CSARDRNRLSGYGYTF

clone_size: many
j_call: TRBJ1-4
v_call: TRBV27
cdr3_aa: CASSSRQGLTNEKLFF

clone_size: .
j_call: TRBJ2-7
v_call: TRBV5-1
cdr3_aa: CASSQAGFQLPEQYF

clone_size: .
j_call: TRBJ2-5
v_call: TRBV7-2
cdr3_aa: CASSYGAQQETQYF

clone_size: .
j_call: TRBJ2-7
v_call: TRBV30
cdr3_aa: CAGAVGSEQYF

clone_size: many
j_call: TRBJ2-7
v_call: TRBV27
cdr3_aa: CASSTLWGDSSYEQYF

clone_size: many
j_call: TRBJ2-1
v_call: TRBV5-1
cdr3_aa: CASSLGGLSYNEQFF

clone_size: .
j_call: TRBJ2-1
v_call: TRBV4-3
cdr3_aa: CASSPLNRGYNEQFF

clone_size: .
j_call: TRBJ1-1
v_call: TRBV12-3/TRBV12-4
cdr3_aa: CASSPTYLNTEAFF

clone_size: few
j_call: TRBJ2-3
v_call: TRBV20-1
cdr3_aa: CSARPDFLRATDTQYF